This entry lists 4 T cell receptor beta chains sequenced from one sample in a study of cytomegalovirus exposure and HLA in healthy donors. The PCR made use of 60 Vbeta and 13 Jbeta primers. The data were produced by immunoSEQ multiplex PCR, yet TCRdb's version contains in-frame clones alone and is incomplete. Among 200,000 or so clones listed, 65% to 85% were seen once. Input material: PBMCs. The receptor source for this set is a man in his fifties in good health and CMV-seronegative.

The chain joins TRBV11-2 to TRBJ2-7, with D tentatively TRBD2 (6 bases). The ends were cut back, 4 bases at V and 1 base at J, with 8 bases in the middle. Germline CDR1 is SGHAT and CDR2 is FQNNGV. This CDR3 spans 13 amino acids. The CDR3 DNA sequence: TGTGCCAGCAGCTCCGGGGGTTCCTACGAGCAGTACTTC. It yields the protein CASSSGGSYEQYF.

The chain has TRBV5-1 and TRBJ2-3; TRBD2 matches 13 bases. This CDR3 spans 16 amino acids. V lost 4 bases to trimming and J lost 4 bases; unmatched junction nucleotides: 6. CDR1 is SGHRS, CDR2 YFSETQ, per germline. CDR3 in amino acids: CASSGRLAGGPDTQYF. The CDR3 DNA is TGCGCCAGCAGCGGCAGACTAGCGGGAGGACCAGATACGCAGTATTTT.

The V and J genes are TRBV19 and TRBJ2-2; D call uncertain. V gave up 3 bases and J gave up 7 bases, with 3 bases separating them. The CDR3 covers 11 residues. Germline V gene sequence: CDR1 LNHDA, CDR2 SQIVND (reference sequence). The CDR3 sequence: CASSIYGELFF. DNA of the CDR3: TGTGCCAGTAGTATTTACGGGGAGCTGTTTTTT.

The V call is TRBV7-9, the J call TRBJ1-1; D is unclear. Trimming took 5 bases from V and 2 from J, leaving 9 bases between them. CDR1 and CDR2 from the germline V gene are SEHNR and FQNEAQ (reference sequence). The CDR3 loop spans 13 amino acids. As DNA, the CDR3 is TGTGCCAGCAGCCCAAGTCTAAACACTGAAGCTTTCTTT. This encodes CASSPSLNTEAFF.